This is a list of T cell receptor beta chains from one sample in a study of CD8 T cells in ankylosing spondylitis. TCRdb recomputed calls from the 5' RACE reads with MiXCR, one row per CDR3 protein. The sample contains 150,000 to 200,000 distinct CDR3 sequences, around a third of which appear only once. The specimen sequenced was synovial fluid, either unsorted or a sorted T cell fraction (not recorded which). These receptor sequences come from a male donor with ankylosing spondylitis. CDR3s leave out the opening cysteine and the closing phenylalanine or tryptophan.

V	J	CDR3
TRBV7-2	TRBJ1-1	ASSATQVGRNTEAF
TRBV6-6	TRBJ2-3	ASSYPGDTQY
TRBV7-8	TRBJ1-2	ASSLGDSPYGYT
TRBV12-3/TRBV12-4	TRBJ2-5	ASSFGSRLAGGETQY
TRBV20-1	TRBJ2-2	SASPAGAGNTGELF
TRBV14	TRBJ2-2	ASSQLQGTTGELF
TRBV20-1	TRBJ2-7	SVSSGSHHEQY
TRBV6-2/TRBV6-3	TRBJ1-1	ASSTGTATEAF
TRBV2	TRBJ2-1	ASSEGGEYNEQF
TRBV5-5	TRBJ2-3	ASSSTGVSDTQY
TRBV28	TRBJ2-7	ASSEQGKATYEQY
TRBV30	TRBJ2-7	AWSPGTSTYEQY
TRBV7-9	TRBJ1-1	ASSPDRGIQNTEAF
TRBV4-2	TRBJ2-2	ASSQDHGRAGELF
TRBV6-2/TRBV6-3	TRBJ2-7	ASSYSNSYEQY
TRBV28	TRBJ1-6	ASWDRNNSPLH
TRBV12-3/TRBV12-4	TRBJ2-6	ASSFGGGANVLT
TRBV5-1	TRBJ1-1	ASSTSTGSGTEAF
TRBV7-9	TRBJ2-1	ASSLARSISEQF
TRBV3-1	TRBJ2-1	ASSQPGTSGGPYNEQF
TRBV3-1	TRBJ2-3	ASSRRGMADTQY
TRBV28	TRBJ1-2	ASMGTGRYGYT
TRBV6-1	TRBJ1-4	ASRGQANEKLF
TRBV5-1	TRBJ2-5	ASSQGWSGAQETQY
TRBV20-1	TRBJ2-1	SARLGRGWDYNEQF
TRBV5-5	TRBJ1-1	ASSLVGINTEAF
TRBV20-1	TRBJ2-5	SARGLAGQEETQY
TRBV5-1	TRBJ1-1	ASSSDSRNTEAF
TRBV3-1	TRBJ1-1	ASSQDRSNTEAF
TRBV2	TRBJ2-2	ASSERGGTTGELF
TRBV6-1	TRBJ1-6	ASSDPSSYNSPLH
TRBV30	TRBJ2-5	AWNRGEETQY
TRBV12-3/TRBV12-4	TRBJ1-6	ASSPGQVGLGVNSPLH
TRBV9	TRBJ2-3	ASSVWRQGFTDTQY
TRBV5-1	TRBJ2-3	ASSLVGIGTDTQY
TRBV28	TRBJ1-6	AYPPALH
TRBV6-1	TRBJ1-1	ASSRRQGNTEAF
TRBV6-1	TRBJ1-5	ASSLTRRPTQPQH
TRBV28	TRBJ2-5	ASSSIGGLRAIAQY
TRBV6-1	TRBJ1-3	ASLDRASGNTIY
TRBV20-1	TRBJ2-1	SARAEAGGLAGLQLYEQF
TRBV10-3	TRBJ1-2	AISSSGTGIGGGYT
TRBV12-3/TRBV12-4	TRBJ1-5	ASSPTQNQPQH
TRBV19	TRBJ2-1	ASSTDPGFYNEQF
TRBV6-2/TRBV6-3	TRBJ2-7	ASFRDPTYEQY
TRBV3-1	TRBJ1-2	ASSQETPGKSNYGYT
TRBV7-6	TRBJ2-1	ASSLGVTGFSNEQF
TRBV10-3	TRBJ1-1	AISEEGLMNTEAF